The entry below describes one T cell receptor (beta chain). There is no known antigen for this receptor. V is pruned by 6 bases and J by 11 bases, leaving 12 bases of the junction without a gene match. From the cysteine through the phenylalanine, the CDR3 covers 13 amino acids. This entry keeps only the CDR3 DNA: 39 bases, framed from base 1. In light of the paper, this sample's time point label describes: baseline before first vaccination. Vaccinee samples were obtained from the UK trials COV001 and COV002, which included a single-blind randomized controlled phase 2/3 trial of AZD1222 (ChAdOx1 nCoV-19) in healthy adults. Trial participant PBMC samples were collected at day 0 and day 28 after the second dose for TCRbeta chain sequencing. The CDR3 regions of human TCRbeta chains were subjected to immunosequencing. The source study handled its data this way. TCRs in the repertoires were compared against a reference library of SARS-CoV-2-specific TCRs that had been generated with the MIRA antigen-specificity platform. Breadth was defined as the fraction of unique TCRs that were SARS-CoV-2-associated. Depth was defined as the fraction of total T cells that were SARS-CoV-2-associated. Using the MIRA data, every spike-specific TCR was mapped to the spike region that the TCR reacted to and assigned to either a CD4 or a CD8 class. Log10-transformed breadth and depth values were compared by one-way ANOVA with Sidak's multiple comparisons tests. TCRdb took over this immuneACCESS table, retaining in-frame rearrangements with V and J assigned. Such tables are incomplete; in checked studies, under half of the missing clones stem from an unresolved V gene, and the remainder is unexplained. The V and J calls and clone size come from that table; D and trimming were worked out from the DNA. For this sample, the table gives over 140,000 clones. The top ten clones comprise about 2% of the sample.

The data belong to a study of T cell responses to AZD1222 COVID-19 vaccine (dated by TCRdb to 2020 to 2023). With regard to the full study: TCR sequencing was performed for roughly 250 trial participants, of whom 200 to 220 were given two doses of AZD1222 and 26 were given two doses of MenACWY control vaccine. Enrollment into the trials was organized by age into subgroups of 18-55, 56-69 and 70-plus years, and those subgroups contained around 150, 28 and 57 TCR-sequenced participants, respectively.

What the work shows at the level of the full study, not this receptor alone: Reportedly, almost half of the unique spike-specific TCRs recognized epitopes lying outside the regions that are mutated in the B.1.351 and B.1.1.7 variants. Spike-specific TCR breadth and depth rose significantly after two AZD1222 doses compared with day 0 and with MenACWY recipients. The 56-69-year group was small, and its depth increase did not reach significance, likely because of low power. Conclusions about previously exposed vaccinees were limited because only six or seven AZD1222 recipients were SARS-CoV-2 seropositive at baseline. CD4 TCRs associated with the vaccine covered the entire spike protein, and the dominant responses were in regions 160-218 and 743-854. Because no day 14 peak-response samples were available, repertoires were characterized only after the peak T cell response. Participants were mostly white British, with more females than males. The authors suggested clonal diversity may have been underestimated.

This clonotype was obtained from an adult in good health. The receptor chain draws on TRBV12-3 or TRBV12-4 and TRBJ1-1, with 7 bases matching TRBD1. Sequencing input: peripheral blood. CDR3 sequence: CASSPDRSGLAFF. The nucleotide sequence reads TGTGCCAGCAGCCCGGACAGGAGTGGGTTGGCTTTCTTT.